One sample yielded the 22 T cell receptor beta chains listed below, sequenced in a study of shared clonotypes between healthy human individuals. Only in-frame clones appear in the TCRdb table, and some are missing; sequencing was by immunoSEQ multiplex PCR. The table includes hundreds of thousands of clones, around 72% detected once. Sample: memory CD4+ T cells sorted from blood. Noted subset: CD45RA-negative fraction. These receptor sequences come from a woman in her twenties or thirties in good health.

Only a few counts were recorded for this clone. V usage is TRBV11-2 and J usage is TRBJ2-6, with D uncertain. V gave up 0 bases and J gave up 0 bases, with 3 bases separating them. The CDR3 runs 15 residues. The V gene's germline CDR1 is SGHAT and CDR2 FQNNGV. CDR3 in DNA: TGTGCCAGCAGCTTAGACGCCTCTGGGGCCAACGTCCTGACTTTC. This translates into CASSLDASGANVLTF.

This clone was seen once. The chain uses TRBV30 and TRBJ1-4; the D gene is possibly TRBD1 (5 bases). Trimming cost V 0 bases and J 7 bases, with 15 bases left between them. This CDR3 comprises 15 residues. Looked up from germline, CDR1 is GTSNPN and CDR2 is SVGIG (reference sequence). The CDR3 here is CAWSVGSPGGEKLFF. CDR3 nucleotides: TGTGCCTGGAGTGTTGGCTCCCCGGGGGGTGAAAAACTGTTTTTT.

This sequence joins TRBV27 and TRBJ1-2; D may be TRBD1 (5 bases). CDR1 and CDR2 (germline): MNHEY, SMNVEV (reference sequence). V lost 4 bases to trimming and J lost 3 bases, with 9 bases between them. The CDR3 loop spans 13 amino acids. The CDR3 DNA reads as TGTGCCAGCAGTTCGACAGACTACTATGGCTACACCTTC. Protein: CASSSTDYYGYTF.

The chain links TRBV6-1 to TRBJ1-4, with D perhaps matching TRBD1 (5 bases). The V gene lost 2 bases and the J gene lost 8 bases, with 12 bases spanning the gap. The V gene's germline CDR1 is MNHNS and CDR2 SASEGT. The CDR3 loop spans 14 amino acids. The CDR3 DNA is TGTGCCAGCAGTGAATCAGGGCTTGGGGAAAAACTGTTTTTT. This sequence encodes CASSESGLGEKLFF.

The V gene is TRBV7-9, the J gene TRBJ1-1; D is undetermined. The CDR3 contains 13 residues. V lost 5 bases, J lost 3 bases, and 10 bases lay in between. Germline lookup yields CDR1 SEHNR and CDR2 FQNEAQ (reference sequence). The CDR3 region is CASSLGEYTEAFF. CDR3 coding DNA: TGTGCCAGCAGCCTCGGAGAATACACTGAAGCTTTCTTT. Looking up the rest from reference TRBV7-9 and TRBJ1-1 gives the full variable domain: DTGVSQNPRHKITKRGQNVTFRCDPISEHNRLYWYRQTLGQGPEFLTYFQNEAQLEKSRLLSDRFSAERPKGSFSTLEIQRTEQGDSAMYLCASSLGEYTEAFFGQGTRLTVV.

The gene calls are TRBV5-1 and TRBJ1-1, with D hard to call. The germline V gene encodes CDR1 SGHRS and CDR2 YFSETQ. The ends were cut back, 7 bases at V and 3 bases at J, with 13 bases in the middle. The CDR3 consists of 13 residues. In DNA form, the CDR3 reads TGCGCCAGCGGGAGGACGGGTGACACTGAAGCTTTCTTT. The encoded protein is CASGRTGDTEAFF.

CDR3 in amino acids: CASSLGQGGNQPQHF. CDR3 nucleotide sequence: TGTGCCAGCAGTTTAGGACAGGGGGGCAATCAGCCCCAGCATTTT. V and J are TRBV27 and TRBJ1-5, with TRBD1 matching over 10 bases. The length of the CDR3 is 15 residues. Germline CDR1 reads MNHEY; CDR2 reads SMNVEV (reference sequence). Trimming at V came to 2 bases and at J to 2 bases, leaving 0 bases not matched to a gene.

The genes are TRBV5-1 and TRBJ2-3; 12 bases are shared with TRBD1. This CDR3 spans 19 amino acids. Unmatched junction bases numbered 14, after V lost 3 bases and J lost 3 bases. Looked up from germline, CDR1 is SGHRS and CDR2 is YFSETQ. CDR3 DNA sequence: TGCGCCAGCAGCTACTACCTCGGGACAGGGGGCGCAGGGACAGATACGCAGTATTTT. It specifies CASSYYLGTGGAGTDTQYF.

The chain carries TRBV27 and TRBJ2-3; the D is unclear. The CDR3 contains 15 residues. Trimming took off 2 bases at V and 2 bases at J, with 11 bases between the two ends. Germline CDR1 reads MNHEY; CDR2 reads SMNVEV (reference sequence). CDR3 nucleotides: TGTGCCAGCAGTTTAGCTGGGCTTTTCACAGATACGCAGTATTTT. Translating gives CASSLAGLFTDTQYF.

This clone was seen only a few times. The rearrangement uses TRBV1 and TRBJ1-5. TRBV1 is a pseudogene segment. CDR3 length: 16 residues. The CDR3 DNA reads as TGCACCAGCAGCCAAGACCAAGGCGATGGGAATCAGCCCCAGCATTTT. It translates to CTSSQDQGDGNQPQHF.

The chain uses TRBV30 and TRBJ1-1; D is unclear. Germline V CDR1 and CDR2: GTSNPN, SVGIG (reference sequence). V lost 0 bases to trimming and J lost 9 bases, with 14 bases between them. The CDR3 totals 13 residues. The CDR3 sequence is CAWSVQWIGKAFF. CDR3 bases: TGTGCCTGGAGTGTACAGTGGATCGGAAAAGCTTTCTTT.

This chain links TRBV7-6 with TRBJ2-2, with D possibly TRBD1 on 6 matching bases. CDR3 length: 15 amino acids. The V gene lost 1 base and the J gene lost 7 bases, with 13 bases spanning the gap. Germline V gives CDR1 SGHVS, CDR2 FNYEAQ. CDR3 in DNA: TGTGCCAGCAGCTTAGGCCAGGGGATTTTCGGGGAGCTGTTTTTT. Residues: CASSLGQGIFGELFF.

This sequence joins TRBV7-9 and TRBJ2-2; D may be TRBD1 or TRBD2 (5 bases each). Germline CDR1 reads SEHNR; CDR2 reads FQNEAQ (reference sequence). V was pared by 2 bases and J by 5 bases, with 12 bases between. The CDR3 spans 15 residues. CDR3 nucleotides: TGTGCCAGCAGCTTATCAGGGAGAGGAACCGGGGAGCTGTTTTTT. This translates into CASSLSGRGTGELFF.

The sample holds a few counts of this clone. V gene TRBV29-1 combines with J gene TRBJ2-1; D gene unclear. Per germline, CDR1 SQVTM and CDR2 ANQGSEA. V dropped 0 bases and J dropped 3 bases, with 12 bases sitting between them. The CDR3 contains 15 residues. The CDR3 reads CSVEDDSLGYNEQFF. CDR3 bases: TGCAGCGTTGAAGATGATAGCTTAGGCTACAATGAGCAGTTCTTC.

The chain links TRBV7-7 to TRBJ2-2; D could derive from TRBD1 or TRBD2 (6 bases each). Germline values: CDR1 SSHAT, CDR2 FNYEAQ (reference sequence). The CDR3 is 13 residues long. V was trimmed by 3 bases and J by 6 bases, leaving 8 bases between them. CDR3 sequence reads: CASSLGGAGELFF. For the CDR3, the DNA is TGTGCCAGCAGCTTGGGGGGCGCCGGGGAGCTGTTTTTT.

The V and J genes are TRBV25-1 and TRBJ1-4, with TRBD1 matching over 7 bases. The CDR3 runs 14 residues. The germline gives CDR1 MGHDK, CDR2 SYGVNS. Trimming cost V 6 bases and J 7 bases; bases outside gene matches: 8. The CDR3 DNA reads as TGTGCCAGCAGCGGTACAGGGGCGAGTGAAAAACTGTTTTTT. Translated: CASSGTGASEKLFF.

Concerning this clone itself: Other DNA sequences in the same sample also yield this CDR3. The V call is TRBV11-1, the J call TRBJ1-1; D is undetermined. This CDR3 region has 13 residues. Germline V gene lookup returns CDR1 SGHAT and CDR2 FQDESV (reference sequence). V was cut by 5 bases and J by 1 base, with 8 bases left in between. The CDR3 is CASSRTENTEAFF. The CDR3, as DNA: TGTGCCAGCAGCAGAACAGAGAACACTGAAGCTTTCTTT. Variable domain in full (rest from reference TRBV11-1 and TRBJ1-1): EAEVAQSPRYKITEKSQAVAFWCDPISGHATLYWYRQILGQGPELLVQFQDESVVDDSQLPKDRFSAERLKGVDSTLKIQPAELGDSAMYLCASSRTENTEAFFGQGTRLTVV.

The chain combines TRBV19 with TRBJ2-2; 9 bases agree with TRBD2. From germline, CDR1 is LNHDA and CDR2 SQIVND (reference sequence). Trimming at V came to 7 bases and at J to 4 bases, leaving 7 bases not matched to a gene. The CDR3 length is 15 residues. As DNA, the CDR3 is TGTGCCAGTACGAAAGCGGGAGGATTCACCGGGGAGCTGTTTTTT. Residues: CASTKAGGFTGELFF.

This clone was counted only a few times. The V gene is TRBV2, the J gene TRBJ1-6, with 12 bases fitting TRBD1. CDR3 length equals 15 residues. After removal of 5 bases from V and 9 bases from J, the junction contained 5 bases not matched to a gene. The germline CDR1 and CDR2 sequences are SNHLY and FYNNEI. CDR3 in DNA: TGTGCCAGCAGTACACCGGGACAGGGGGCTTCACCCCTCCACTTT. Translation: CASSTPGQGASPLHF.

The CDR3 DNA is TGTGCCAGCACCGGACAGGGCGGTCAGCCCCAGCATTTT. Translating gives CASTGQGGQPQHF. This rearrangement joins TRBV6-6 to TRBJ1-5; TRBD1 agrees at 8 bases. Trimming took 7 bases from V and 6 from J; bases not matched to a gene: 5. The CDR3 totals 13 residues. Looked up from germline, CDR1 is MNHNY and CDR2 is SVGAGI (reference sequence).

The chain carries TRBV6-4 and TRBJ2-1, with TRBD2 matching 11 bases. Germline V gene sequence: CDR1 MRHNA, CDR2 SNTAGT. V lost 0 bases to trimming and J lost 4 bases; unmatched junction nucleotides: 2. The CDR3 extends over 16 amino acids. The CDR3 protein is CASSDSTSGDYNEQFF. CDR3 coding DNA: TGTGCCAGCAGTGACTCGACTAGCGGGGATTACAATGAGCAGTTCTTC.

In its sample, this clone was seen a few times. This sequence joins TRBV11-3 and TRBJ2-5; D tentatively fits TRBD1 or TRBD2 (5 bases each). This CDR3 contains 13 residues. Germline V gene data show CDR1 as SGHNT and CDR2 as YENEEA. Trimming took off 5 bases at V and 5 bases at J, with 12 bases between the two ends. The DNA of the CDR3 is TGTGCCAGCAGCCTCTGGGGGTCGGAGACCCAGTACTTC. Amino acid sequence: CASSLWGSETQYF.